These T cell receptor beta chains were read from a single sample in a study of shared clonotypes between healthy human individuals. The method was immunoSEQ multiplex PCR; TCRdb's version includes in-frame clones alone and lacks a portion of them. The top ten clones hold roughly 1% of a sample with about 2 million clones, about 95% of them seen once. The specimen sequenced was naive CD8+ T cells sorted from blood. All receptors come from a man younger than 35 in good health. The conserved cysteine and the conserved F or W are not part of the CDR3 here. Each record gives: J gene, V gene, CDR3 protein.

TRBJ2-7,TRBV4-1,ASSPSGVSYEQY
TRBJ1-3,TRBV11-3,ASSSGTGDVGNTIY
TRBJ2-1,TRBV9,ASSVAPTPSYNEQF
TRBJ2-5,TRBV27,ASSFGLEETQY
TRBJ2-2,TRBV30,AWSPTIRELF
TRBJ1-1,TRBV5-6,ASSHGPQGNTEAF
TRBJ2-7,TRBV2,ASSEDTYEQY
TRBJ1-1,TRBV11-2,ASSWGQGARDTEAF
TRBJ2-3,TRBV19,ASSTRQGTDTQY
TRBJ1-1,TRBV13,ASSQETGGSTEAF
TRBJ2-6,TRBV19,ASSIVAGANVLT
TRBJ1-4,TRBV4-1,ASSQEGGLTNEKLF
TRBJ2-7,TRBV6-5,ASQPRISYEQY
TRBJ1-5,TRBV28,ASSPHVTGYGNQPQH
TRBJ2-5,TRBV13,ASSNGGPETQY
TRBJ2-7,TRBV9,ASSVGGTGTYEQY
TRBJ2-2,TRBV4-3,ASSQVGRPNTGELF
TRBJ2-4,TRBV7-9,ASSSLVAKNIQY
TRBJ2-1,TRBV5-1,ASTGGSEQF
TRBJ2-7,TRBV5-1,ASSSHGLPGTSGRLGNEQY
TRBJ1-5,TRBV19,ASSMGWVRGLRQPQH
TRBJ2-1,TRBV7-9,ASSTPGDGNEQF
TRBJ2-7,TRBV7-6,ASSGGAGGPTDEQY
TRBJ2-7,TRBV19,ASSSAVHSYEQY
TRBJ2-3,TRBV30,ALSPDTQY
TRBJ2-7,TRBV5-6,ASSFGRAYEQY
TRBJ2-7,TRBV27,ASTQTSGGTTYEQY
TRBJ2-7,TRBV5-1,ASGVSGGLEQY
TRBJ1-2,TRBV9,ASSVAPTGNGYT
TRBJ2-2,TRBV5-4,ASSLGLGAGTGELF
TRBJ2-1,TRBV9,ASSPAGGTYNEQF
TRBJ1-3,TRBV7-7,AIQDSGNTIY
TRBJ2-5,TRBV14,ASSQDPGQETQY
TRBJ1-1,TRBV4-3,ASSQDPNPGDTEAF
TRBJ1-2,TRBV27,ASSGTGGWGYT
TRBJ1-2,TRBV29-1,SAPRDRGYGYT
TRBJ2-5,TRBV7-2,ASSLALGGGVQETQY
TRBJ1-5,TRBV6-1,ASRSNQPQH
TRBJ2-7,TRBV5-1,ASSFEGGAISYEQY
TRBJ1-1,TRBV7-2,ASSPYGQGTEAF
TRBJ2-2,TRBV2,ASGRTSGGPNTGELF
TRBJ2-7,TRBV5-1,ASSSGRNYEQY
TRBJ2-3,TRBV4-3,ASSQSSLFTDTQY
TRBJ2-2,TRBV29-1,SVTGFTGELF
TRBJ2-7,TRBV7-2,ASSQPPWTGVYEQY
TRBJ2-2,TRBV27,ASSFVGVSNTGELF
TRBJ2-3,TRBV18,ASSPATSGNTDTQY
TRBJ2-3,TRBV9,ASSPEGLADPTDTQY
TRBJ2-1,TRBV11-2,ASSRSGSSPNEQF
TRBJ1-6,TRBV7-3,ASSLNTDNSPLH
TRBJ1-2,TRBV4-3,ASSQDHRGGYGYT
TRBJ1-4,TRBV27,ASSLRGTTNEKLF
TRBJ2-7,TRBV28,ASSLSDRAYEQY
TRBJ2-3,TRBV9,ASSPEEGGGTQY
TRBJ2-1,TRBV9,ASSVAGGRDNEQF
TRBJ1-4,TRBV14,ASSQVTTGAGEKLF
TRBJ2-3,TRBV29-1,SVVAGRTDTQY
TRBJ2-7,TRBV11-1,ASSSPRDPYEQY
TRBJ1-1,TRBV5-4,ASSLVGTGLNTEAF
TRBJ1-4,TRBV19,ASTLSGYMPEKLF